The 2 T cell receptor beta chains in this list originate from one sample, sequenced in a study of blood T cell repertoires in COVID-19. The data were produced by immunoSEQ multiplex PCR, yet TCRdb's version contains in-frame clones alone and is incomplete. This sample yields some 410,000 clones, of which around 87% are seen a single time; over 0.9% belongs to the top ten. Sequenced sample: PBMCs or T cells enriched from blood (not recorded which). The receptors shown here come from a woman aged 25 to 39 with acute COVID-19.

The chain carries TRBV13 and TRBJ2-7; no clear D. Trimming stripped 0 bases from V and 3 bases from J, with 12 bases between. The CDR3 is made up of 15 amino acids. From germline, CDR1 is PRHDT and CDR2 FYEKMQ (reference sequence). CDR3 in amino acids: CASSLGRNPDYEQYF. CDR3 coding DNA: TGTGCCAGCAGCTTAGGCAGGAACCCTGACTACGAGCAGTACTTC.

CDR3 protein: CASSVGTGGYNEQFF. CDR3 bases: TGTGCCAGCAGTGTCGGGACAGGGGGCTACAATGAGCAGTTCTTC. The chain uses TRBV2 and TRBJ2-1; 11 bases agree with TRBD1. The V gene end was trimmed by 4 bases and the J gene end by 3 bases; junction bases not matched to a gene: 2. The CDR3 is 15 amino acids. Looked up from germline, CDR1 is SNHLY and CDR2 is FYNNEI. Combining the CDR3 with reference TRBV2 and TRBJ2-1 gives the whole variable domain EPEVTQTPSHQVTQMGQEVILRCVPISNHLYFYWYRQILGQKVEFLVSFYNNEISEKSEIFDDQFSVERPDGSNFTLKIRSTKLEDSAMYFCASSVGTGGYNEQFFGPGTRLTVL.